These 10 T cell receptor beta chains originate from one sample sequenced in a study of blood T cell repertoires in COVID-19. Data came from immunoSEQ multiplex PCR; TCRdb stores just in-frame clones and leaves some out. Of roughly 100,000 clones listed, about three quarters are singletons. Source material: peripheral blood. These receptors originate from a woman in her sixties or seventies with acute or convalescent COVID-19.

This clone showed up just a few times. This chain joins TRBV4-2 and TRBJ2-5; 8 bases fit TRBD1. With 3 bases clipped from V and 5 bases from J, the junction kept 5 bases outside the gene matches. Germline CDR1 is LGHNA and CDR2 is YNFKEQ. The CDR3 has 14 amino acids. Here the CDR3 reads CASSQGQEHETQYF. The CDR3 DNA is TGTGCCAGCAGCCAGGGACAGGAACATGAGACCCAGTACTTC.

The sample holds one count of this clone. The V call is TRBV7-2, the J call TRBJ2-1; 11 nucleotides match TRBD2. Germline V gene lookup returns CDR1 SGHTA and CDR2 FQGNSA. This CDR3 is built from 15 residues. V dropped 7 bases and J dropped 2; count of bases not matched to a gene: 4. CDR3 sequence reads: CASTELAGAYNEQFF. CDR3 in DNA: TGTGCCAGCACCGAACTAGCGGGGGCCTACAATGAGCAGTTCTTC. Complete variable domain (other parts from reference TRBV7-2 and TRBJ2-1): GAGVSQSPSNKVTEKGKDVELRCDPISGHTALYWYRQSLGQGLEFLIYFQGNSAPDKSGLPSDRFSAERTGGSVSTLTIQRTQQEDSAVYLCASTELAGAYNEQFFGPGTRLTVL.

The CDR3 loop reads CASYSKNTEAFF. The CDR3 DNA reads TGTGCCAGTTACAGCAAGAACACTGAAGCTTTCTTT. The chain carries TRBV28 and TRBJ1-1; D ambiguous. This CDR3 has 12 residues. V was clipped by 9 bases and J by 1 base, with 9 bases between them. Germline-derived CDR1 and CDR2 are MDHEN and SYDVKM.

Many counts were recorded for this clone. Here the CDR3 DNA reads TGTGCCTGGAGTGTACAAGGTTGGGGCCGGCAGGAGACCCAGTACTTC. It encodes CAWSVQGWGRQETQYF. The chain combines TRBV30 with TRBJ2-5, with a weak D call TRBD1 (5 bases). V was trimmed by 0 bases and J by 5 bases, leaving 19 bases between them. Per germline, CDR1 GTSNPN and CDR2 SVGIG (reference sequence). The CDR3 extends over 16 amino acids. The full variable domain, with the rest looked up from reference TRBV30 and TRBJ2-5, is SQTIHQWPATLVQPVGSPLSLECTVEGTSNPNLYWYRQAAGRGLQLLFYSVGIGQISSEVPQNLSASRPQDRQFILSSKKLLLSDSGFYLCAWSVQGWGRQETQYFGPGTRLLVL.

The V gene is TRBV18, the J gene TRBJ1-5; D perhaps matches TRBD1 (5 bases). V shed 1 base and J shed 6 bases, with 10 bases lying between them. This CDR3 has 14 amino acids. Germline loops: CDR1 KGHSH, CDR2 LQKENI. The CDR3 DNA reads TGTGCCAGCTCACCACAACAGGTCGGTCAGCCCCAGCATTTT. It yields the protein CASSPQQVGQPQHF.

This chain links TRBV21-1 with TRBJ2-6; the listed D gene, TRBD1, was not tested against the DNA. TRBV21-1 represents a pseudogene. The CDR3 runs to 20 residues. CDR3 region: CASSKEPRTPLFSGANVLTF. CDR3 coding DNA: TGTGCCAGCAGCAAAGAGCCCCGGACACCGCTTTTTTCTGGGGCCAACGTCCTGACTTTC.

A remark on this clone: At one of its ends the junction is not consistent with the germline gene, which may arise from a read error. This rearrangement joins TRBV25-1 to TRBJ2-7; possibly TRBD1 for D (5 bases). The germline gives CDR1 MGHDK, CDR2 SYGVNS. This CDR3 region has 11 residues. The CDR3 DNA reads as TGTGCCAGCAGTGAATACGGACAATTCGGCTTC. It encodes CASSEYGQFGF.

The rearrangement joins TRBV5-1 to TRBJ2-1; D might be TRBD2 (6 bases). Germline V gene lookup returns CDR1 SGHRS and CDR2 YFSETQ. This CDR3 region has 14 residues. V lost 4 bases, J lost 5 bases, and 13 bases lay in between. The CDR3 loop reads CASSVTGTHNEQFF. For the CDR3, the DNA is TGCGCCAGCAGCGTTACCGGGACTCACAATGAGCAGTTCTTC.

The V call is TRBV30, the J call TRBJ1-1, with a tentative D call TRBD1 (6 bases). The V end lost 7 bases, the J end lost 10 bases, and 16 bases lay between the germline ends. The CDR3 has 11 amino acids. Germline-derived CDR1 and CDR2 are GTSNPN and SVGIG (reference sequence). The CDR3 DNA reads as TGTGCCTCCCTTCGGTGGGGGCCAGCTTTCTTT. This sequence encodes CASLRWGPAFF.

The rearrangement joins TRBV2 to TRBJ2-7; D gene uncertain. This CDR3 comprises 13 residues. Germline V gene data show CDR1 as SNHLY and CDR2 as FYNNEI. V lost 3 bases, J lost 9 bases, and 15 bases lay in between. The CDR3 spells CASSDVRLIWQYF. The CDR3 region has the DNA TGTGCCAGCAGTGACGTCAGGCTGATTTGGCAGTACTTC.